This T cell receptor beta chain appears in the sequencing data of a study of blood T cell repertoires in COVID-19. The table came from immunoSEQ multiplex PCR; TCRdb's copy has only in-frame clones and leaves some out. The sample yields 110,000 to 150,000 clones, 78% seen once. This CDR3 contains 14 residues. Trimming removed 5 bases at V and 2 bases at J, with 11 bases between. CDR1 is SGHAT, CDR2 FQNNGV, per germline. The TCR was taken from a woman between 45 and 65 years old who had recovered from COVID-19. The chain combines TRBV11-2 with TRBJ2-3; a possible D gene is TRBD2 (6 bases). The sequencing input was PBMCs or T cells enriched from blood (not recorded which). The DNA of the CDR3 is TGTGCCAGCAGCGACGGAGGGGACACAGATACGCAGTATTTT. Its protein product is CASSDGGDTDTQYF.